These T cell receptor beta chains were read from a single sample in a study of cytomegalovirus exposure and HLA in healthy donors. Measured with immunoSEQ multiplex PCR; TCRdb has only the in-frame clones, and not every one. In total, the table holds just over 80,000 clones. The material sequenced was PBMCs. These TCRs come from a young woman in good health and CMV-seronegative. The CDR3 runs from the conserved cysteine through the conserved F or W. A D gene is named only where the DNA matches it firmly.

V gene	J gene	D gene	CDR3 DNA	CDR3 protein
TRBV2	TRBJ1-3	TRBD1	TGTGCCAGCAGTGAACGACAGGGGCGCTCTGGAAACACCATATATTTT	CASSERQGRSGNTIYF
TRBV29-1	TRBJ1-2	TRBD1	TGCAGCGCCAGGGAGACAGGGACCCGTGGCTACACCTTC	CSARETGTRGYTF
TRBV29-1	TRBJ2-7	TRBD1	TGCAGCGTCGTAGACAGGGGGCGATCCTACGAGCAGTACTTC	CSVVDRGRSYEQYF
TRBV19	TRBJ1-4	NA	TGTGCCAGTAGTATACTTAATGAAAAACTGTTTTTT	CASSILNEKLFF
TRBV30	TRBJ1-3	NA	TGTGCCTGGAGTGTGGGGAGCTCTGGAAACACCATATATTTT	CAWSVGSSGNTIYF
TRBV6-6	TRBJ1-1	NA	TGTGCCAGCAGTTACGGCAGGCCTAACACTGAAGCTCTCTTT	CASSYGRPNTEALF
TRBV27	TRBJ2-7	NA	TGTGCCAGCAGTTTTGGGCTGGAATACGAGCAGTACTTC	CASSFGLEYEQYF
TRBV29-1	TRBJ2-3	NA	TGCAGCGTTGAATTACAGACCAGCACAGATACGCAGTATTTT	CSVELQTSTDTQYF
TRBV7-9	TRBJ2-2	TRBD2	TGTGCCAGCAGCTTGGGACTAGCATTCACCGGGGAGCTGTTTTTT	CASSLGLAFTGELFF
TRBV18	TRBJ2-6	TRBD1	TGTGCCAGTCTCCCGGGACAGGGGAAAGGTGGGGCCAACGTCCTGACTTTC	CASLPGQGKGGANVLTF
TRBV4-1	TRBJ1-3	NA	TGCGCCAGCAGCCAAGCCGGACAGACCTCTGGAAACACCATATATTTT	CASSQAGQTSGNTIYF
TRBV4-1	TRBJ2-5	TRBD2	TGCGCCAGCAGCCAAGAGCTGGGACTAGCGGGGGCGACCCAGTACTTC	CASSQELGLAGATQYF
TRBV30	TRBJ2-2	NA	TGTGCCTGGAACAGGGTTGGCACCGGGGAGCTGTTTTTT	CAWNRVGTGELFF
TRBV7-6	TRBJ2-7	TRBD2	TGTGCCAGCAGCTTAGAGGCGGGAGGAAGCTACGAGCAGTACTTC	CASSLEAGGSYEQYF
TRBV18	TRBJ2-3	TRBD2	TGTGCCAGCTCACCGCTAGCGGGGGGGCGGAGCACAGATACGCAGTATTTT	CASSPLAGGRSTDTQYF
TRBV28	TRBJ2-1	NA	TGTGCCAGCAGACCGACCGGGGGCTACAATGAGCAGTTCTTC	CASRPTGGYNEQFF
TRBV12-5	TRBJ1-1	NA	TGTGCTAGTGGACAAGGAGGGTATGGCACTGAAGCTTTCTTT	CASGQGGYGTEAFF
TRBV29-1	TRBJ2-5	NA	TGCAGCGTTGAGGGGGGGGGCAGGAAGACCCAGTACTTC	CSVEGGGRKTQYF
TRBV11-3	TRBJ2-3	TRBD1	TGTGCCAGCAGCTTGGGGACAGCCCCTAGGACGCAGTATTTT	CASSLGTAPRTQYF
TRBV5-1	TRBJ2-2	TRBD1	TGCGCCAGCAGCTTTGGACAGGGGGTCACCGGGGAGCTGTTTTTT	CASSFGQGVTGELFF